The next 4 T cell receptor beta chains were all read from a single sample in a study of T cell repertoires in cytomegalovirus infection. TCRdb independently ran MiXCR on the reads; one entry per CDR3 protein. The profile covers more than 500,000 distinct CDR3 sequences, with 16% appearing a single time and more than 20% taken by the ten largest. The material sequenced was CD8+ T cells from PBMCs. These receptors all stem from a human donor in good health (CMV status not recorded). Some clones in this sample may be carry-over from other donors' samples.

The chain links TRBV2 to TRBJ2-1; D unresolved. The V and J ends lost 3 bases and 6 bases respectively, with 6 bases between them. CDR1 is SNHLY and CDR2 is FYNNEI in the germline V gene. The CDR3 contains 12 residues. CDR3 DNA sequence: TGTGCCAGCAGTGATCTTGTCAATGAGCAGTTCTTC. As protein: CASSDLVNEQFF.

This clonotype was recorded many times. The chain joins TRBV7-9 to TRBJ1-1, with D possibly being TRBD1 (6 bases). Trimming cost V 6 bases and J 2 bases, with 16 bases left between them. This CDR3 contains 15 residues. CDR1 SEHNR and CDR2 FQNEAQ come from the germline V gene (reference sequence). The CDR3 is CASRSQQGLNTEAFF. In DNA form, the CDR3 reads TGTGCCAGCAGGAGTCAACAGGGATTAAACACTGAAGCTTTCTTT.

This clonotype has a count of ten or more. One end of the junction fails to match germline, which may point to a read error. CDR3 region: CASSLNLRDRDTDTQYF. CDR3 nucleotide sequence: TGTGCCAGCAGTTTAAACCTCCGGGACAGGGACACAGATACGCAGTATTTT. The chain uses TRBV7-3 and TRBJ2-3; 9 nucleotides agree with TRBD1. CDR1 is SGHTA and CDR2 is FQGTGA in the germline V gene. CDR3 length: 17 amino acids.

This clonotype was seen more than once but under ten times. The chain carries TRBV20-1 and TRBJ1-3; 10 bases fit TRBD1. CDR1 and CDR2 (germline): DFQATT, SNEGSKA (reference sequence). This CDR3 has 16 residues. J lost 4 bases, V lost 6 bases, and 12 bases had no gene match. This chain's CDR3 is CSAEDAGQGEGNTIYF. The CDR3 DNA follows: TGCAGTGCAGAGGACGCCGGACAGGGGGAAGGAAACACCATATATTTT.